This entry concerns a single T cell receptor (beta chain). Per the germline V gene, CDR1 is SGHRS and CDR2 is YFSETQ. The CDR3 consists of 14 residues. Trimming stripped 4 bases from V and 0 bases from J, with 11 bases between. Source study methods: Amplifying reference gene primers gave estimates of nucleated cell counts. Method: immunoSEQ multiplex PCR; TCRdb's copy keeps in-frame clones and lacks some. That table furnishes V, J and clone size, whereas the DNA furnished D and trimming. The data contain some 270,000 clones, under 95% of them singletons. The data are from a study of blood T cell repertoires in COVID-19. Within 2 weeks of study entry, exposed participants had contacted a PCR-confirmed or clinician-diagnosed COVID-19 case.

The clonotype comes from a man aged 35 to 55 who had been exposed to COVID-19. The sequenced sample was PBMCs or T cells enriched from blood (not recorded which). The V gene is TRBV5-1, the J gene TRBJ2-7; D is possibly TRBD2 (6 bases). CDR3 in amino acids: CASSRDSSSYEQYF. In nucleotides, the CDR3 is TGCGCCAGCAGCCGGGACTCGAGCTCCTACGAGCAGTACTTC. The full variable domain, rest sourced from reference TRBV5-1 and TRBJ2-7, is KAGVTQTPRYLIKTRGQQVTLSCSPISGHRSVSWYQQTPGQGLQFLFEYFSETQRNKGNFPGRFSGRQFSNSRSEMNVSTLELGDSALYLCASSRDSSSYEQYFGPGTRLTVT.